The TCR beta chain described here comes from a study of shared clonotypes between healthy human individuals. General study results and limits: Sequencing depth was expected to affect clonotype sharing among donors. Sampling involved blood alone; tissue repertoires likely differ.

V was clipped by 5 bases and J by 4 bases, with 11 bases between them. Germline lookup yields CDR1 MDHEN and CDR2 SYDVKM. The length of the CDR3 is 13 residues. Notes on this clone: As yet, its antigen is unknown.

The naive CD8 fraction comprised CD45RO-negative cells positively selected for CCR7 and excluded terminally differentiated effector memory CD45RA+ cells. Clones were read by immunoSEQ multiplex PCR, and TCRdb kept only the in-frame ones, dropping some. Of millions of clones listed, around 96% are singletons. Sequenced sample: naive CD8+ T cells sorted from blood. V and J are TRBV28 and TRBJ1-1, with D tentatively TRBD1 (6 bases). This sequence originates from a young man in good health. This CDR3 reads CASSTGILTEAFF. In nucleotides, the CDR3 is TGTGCCAGCAGTACAGGGATCCTCACTGAAGCTTTCTTT.